The 16 T cell receptor beta chains below come from one sample, sequenced in a study of blood T cell repertoires in COVID-19. Repertoires were generated with immunoSEQ multiplex PCR, while TCRdb's copy carries only in-frame clones and drops some. Of under 250,000 clones detected, 79% appear once; the ten largest clones hold less than 7%. Sequencing input: peripheral blood. The receptors derive from a middle-aged woman with COVID-19, enrolled during active disease.

The chain couples TRBV3-1 (or the pseudogene TRBV3-2) to TRBJ1-1, with D perhaps matching TRBD1 (6 bases). The V gene lost 0 bases and the J gene lost 9 bases, with 14 bases spanning the gap. Germline values: CDR1 LGHDT, CDR2 YNNKEL (reference sequence). The CDR3 is 14 amino acids. The CDR3, as DNA: TGTGCCAGCAGCCAAGATCTAAATCAGGGGAAAGCTTTCTTT. Protein sequence: CASSQDLNQGKAFF.

The V gene is TRBV5-1, the J gene TRBJ1-2; TRBD1 might be the D (5 bases). The CDR3 is made up of 14 amino acids. Between the trimmed V and J ends, which lost 0 bases and 4 bases, there was a span of 10 bases. In germline, CDR1 is SGHRS, CDR2 YFSETQ. CDR3 loop: CASSLGQPLYGYTF. The CDR3 nucleotides read TGCGCCAGCAGCTTGGGACAGCCCCTCTATGGCTACACCTTC.

The rearrangement links TRBV9 to TRBJ1-4; 7 nucleotides line up with TRBD1. The CDR3 covers 16 residues. The V segment lost 4 bases and the J segment 7 bases; nucleotides outside the gene matches: 13. CDR1 is SGDLS and CDR2 is YYNGEE in the germline V gene. CDR3 sequence reads: CASSSDGQVGGEKLFF. CDR3 DNA sequence: TGTGCCAGCAGCTCTGATGGACAGGTTGGCGGTGAAAAACTGTTTTTT.

The count of this clone is one. The chain joins TRBV29-1 to TRBJ1-2; a weak D match, TRBD1 (5 bases). The length of the CDR3 is 13 residues. The germline V and J ends were trimmed by 4 bases and 4 bases, with 13 bases remaining between them. CDR1 and CDR2 from the germline V gene are SQVTM and ANQGSEA. The CDR3 DNA is TGCAGCGTTGGGACTACAGGATTCTATGGCTACACCTTC. This translates into CSVGTTGFYGYTF.

V gene TRBV5-1 combines with J gene TRBJ2-1, with TRBD2 matching 11 bases. After removal of 0 bases from V and 7 bases from J, the junction contained 3 bases not matched to a gene. The CDR3 consists of 15 residues. Per the germline V gene, CDR1 is SGHRS and CDR2 is YFSETQ. In nucleotides, the CDR3 is TGCGCCAGCAGCTTGGTTAGCGGGAGGGAAAATGAGCAGTTCTTC. Protein: CASSLVSGRENEQFF.

This chain joins TRBV7-9 and TRBJ2-2; weak D call: TRBD2 (6 bases). V was pared by 3 bases and J by 5 bases, with 10 bases between. This CDR3 is 14 amino acids long. The germline V gene has CDR1 SEHNR and CDR2 FQNEAQ (reference sequence). The CDR3 DNA follows: TGTGCCAGCAGCTTCCAGGGAGGTACCGGGGAGCTGTTTTTT. Its protein product is CASSFQGGTGELFF.

The count of this clone is one. The rearrangement joins TRBV30 to TRBJ1-2; no reliable D call. Trimming shortened V by 8 bases and J by 3 bases, and 10 bases separated the two germline ends. The CDR3 loop spans 11 amino acids. Germline V CDR1 and CDR2: GTSNPN, SVGIG (reference sequence). In DNA, the CDR3 is TGTGCCCGGTGGCAGGACTATGGCTACACCTTC. This encodes CARWQDYGYTF.

The chain links TRBV6-5 to TRBJ1-2, with a tentative D call TRBD1 (5 bases). V lost 5 bases, J lost 7 bases, and 14 bases lay in between. The CDR3 has 13 amino acids. Germline assignment: CDR1 MNHEY and CDR2 SVGAGI. The CDR3 protein is CASSPAGVSGYTF. In nucleotides, the CDR3 is TGTGCCAGCAGTCCTGCGGGGGTATCTGGCTACACCTTC.

The chain links TRBV19 to TRBJ1-1; D is ambiguous. The CDR3 extends over 15 amino acids. V lost 1 base and J lost 0, with 9 bases in between. Germline loops: CDR1 LNHDA, CDR2 SQIVND (reference sequence). The CDR3 here is CASSIVAEVNTEAFF. The CDR3 coding sequence is TGTGCCAGTAGTATAGTGGCAGAAGTGAACACTGAAGCTTTCTTT.

The chain employs TRBV10-3 and TRBJ2-7; TRBD2 matches 7 bases. CDR1 is ENHRY, CDR2 SYGVKD, per germline. This CDR3 is built from 14 residues. Trimming at V came to 4 bases and at J to 3 bases, leaving 6 bases not matched to a gene. CDR3 residues: CAISVGTSVYEQYF. The CDR3 nucleotides are TGTGCCATCAGTGTAGGTACTAGCGTCTACGAGCAGTACTTC.

The chain recombines TRBV20-1 with TRBJ2-7; 14 nucleotides align to TRBD2. The CDR3 has 21 amino acids. The germline CDR1 and CDR2 sequences are DFQATT and SNEGSKA (reference sequence). The J segment lost 5 bases and the V segment lost 3 bases, leaving 24 bases of the junction unmatched. CDR3 in DNA: TGCAGTGCTAGTTATCTAACTACCTCGGGGACTAGCGGGAGCCCCCACCACGAGCAGTACTTC. It yields the protein CSASYLTTSGTSGSPHHEQYF.

This clone was found once. The rearrangement links TRBV6-5 to TRBJ2-7; D gene unclear. Trimming removed 5 bases from V and 3 bases from J, with 5 bases in between. The CDR3 length is 11 residues. Germline CDR1 is MNHEY and CDR2 is SVGAGI. CDR3 loop: CASSLRYEQYF. The DNA for the CDR3 is TGTGCCAGCAGTCTACGCTACGAGCAGTACTTC.

The chain links TRBV10-3 to TRBJ2-1; 8 positions match TRBD2. Germline V gene sequence: CDR1 ENHRY, CDR2 SYGVKD. The CDR3 sequence is 16 residues long. The trim removed 6 bases at V and 5 bases at J, leaving 12 bases unmatched. The CDR3 reads CAIRGAGVIPDNEQFF. CDR3 in DNA: TGTGCCATCAGAGGAGCGGGAGTAATTCCGGACAATGAGCAGTTCTTC.

The chain carries TRBV28 and TRBJ2-2; a weak D match, TRBD1 (5 bases). CDR1 is MDHEN, CDR2 SYDVKM, per germline. The CDR3 contains 14 residues. Between the trimmed V and J ends, which lost 4 bases and 3 bases, there was a span of 9 bases. The CDR3 DNA reads as TGTGCCAGCAGTTCCTACAGGTACACCGGGGAGCTGTTTTTT. It codes for CASSSYRYTGELFF.

Here the CDR3 reads CASSGLAGANNEQFF. The DNA of the CDR3 is TGTGCCAGCAGCGGGCTAGCGGGGGCCAACAATGAGCAGTTCTTC. The rearrangement links TRBV9 to TRBJ2-1, with 10 bases that match TRBD2. Trimming cost V 3 bases and J 5 bases; bases outside gene matches: 5. The V gene's germline CDR1 is SGDLS and CDR2 YYNGEE. The CDR3 consists of 15 residues.

V gene TRBV10-3 combines with J gene TRBJ2-1, with TRBD1 identical over 9 bases. CDR1 is ENHRY, CDR2 SYGVKD, per germline. The CDR3 sequence is 15 residues long. V dropped 3 bases and J dropped 6; count of bases not matched to a gene: 6. The CDR3 loop reads CAISESGTGLNEQFF. Here the CDR3 DNA reads TGTGCCATCAGTGAATCCGGGACAGGGCTCAATGAGCAGTTCTTC.